The T cell receptor beta chain described here comes from a study of metastatic and nonmetastatic thyroid tumors. Study as a whole: Repertoires from blood and tumor or nodule tissue of malignant and benign thyroid patients were compared.

There are a few counts of this clone. TCRdb reprocessed the PCR reads via MiXCR. This sample has 85,000 to 95,000 clones, with around 14% found just once. V lost 7 bases and J 5 bases, leaving 12 bases between the germline ends. CDR1 and CDR2 (germline): SGHRS, YFSETQ. This CDR3 has 12 residues. Every patient underwent thyroid surgery untreated. This clonotype was sampled from a female donor with papillary thyroid cancer or a benign thyroid nodule (not recorded which). Some clones in this sample may be carry-over from other donors' samples. Sequenced material: blood. The V gene is TRBV5-1, the J gene TRBJ1-1; no clear D. CDR3 sequence (DNA): TGCGCCAGCGGCACACAGTGGACTGAAGCTTTCTTT. This sequence encodes CASGTQWTEAFF.